This TCR beta chain was recovered during a study of T cell repertoires in cytomegalovirus infection. Study details: Shared public TCR beta signatures pointed to both CMV infection and a matching HLA type.

Points from the study as a whole: Predominance within the ex vivo response was attributable to HLA-C-restricted CMV-specific TCR beta clonotypes. The cumulative frequency of public TCR beta families identified carriers of CMV plus the relevant HLA.

TCRdb re-called the reads with MiXCR, one entry per CDR3 protein. The sample yields 300,000 to 400,000 distinct CDR3 sequences, approximately 18% seen once. Judged by abundance, this clonotype is medium-sized (0.01 to 0.1%). As yet, its antigen is unknown. The length of the CDR3 is 19 residues. The J segment lost 1 base and the V segment lost 5 bases, leaving 16 bases of the junction unmatched. CDR1 and CDR2 (germline): SGHVS, FNYEAQ. The clonotype originates from a human donor in good health (CMV status not recorded). Some clones in this sample may be carry-over from other donors' samples. The sample consisted of PBMCs. This chain joins TRBV7-6 and TRBJ2-1; TRBD2 agrees at 8 bases. DNA of the CDR3: TGTGCCAGCAGCCCTAGGTTTGGCGGGAGGTCGACATCCTACAATGAGCAGTTCTTC. It encodes CASSPRFGGRSTSYNEQFF.